One T cell receptor (beta chain) is described in this entry. The antigen remains unidentified. Exposure to brentuximab vedotin varied, and each patient had relapsed following autologous stem cell transplantation. The repertoire was sequenced with immunoSEQ multiplex PCR; TCRdb's copy has only in-frame clones and lacks some. This table holds approximately 13,000 clones, about 80% found once. The data were obtained in a study of PD-1 blockade in classical Hodgkin lymphoma. Findings and caveats of the study: Whoever responded completely had baseline diversity much like that seen in newly diagnosed patients. Individuals who commenced nivolumab within less than 1 year of ASCT were excluded.

In germline, CDR1 is ENHRY, CDR2 SYGVKD. Trimming left V 3 bases short and J 5 bases short, with 13 bases between. This CDR3 comprises 14 residues. The chain recombines TRBV10-3 with TRBJ1-1, with TRBD1 as a possible D gene (6 bases). The sequenced sample was peripheral blood mononuclear cells (PBMCs), obtained at baseline. The TCR was taken from a human donor with classical Hodgkin lymphoma. The CDR3 sequence: CAISDRGQRTEAFF. CDR3 sequence (DNA): TGTGCCATCAGTGACAGGGGCCAACGGACTGAAGCTTTCTTT.